The 12 T cell receptor beta chains below all came from one sample that was sequenced in a study of blood T cells in healthy people across ages (dated by TCRdb to about 2015). The library was prepared using 5' RACE. Sequencing took place on an Illumina HiSeq 2500. The second PCR ran for roughly 7 to 12 cycles and used a J-beta primer mix along with a sample-barcoded 5' primer. TCRdb ran its own pipeline on the public reads, namely fastp trimming at Q25 and MiXCR clone calling, and kept in-frame beta chains. Each entry is one CDR3 protein sequence, shown with its most common DNA and genes. The sample records hundreds of thousands of distinct CDR3 sequences, around 54% of which are singletons. Around 37% of the sample is held by the ten biggest clonotypes. Specimen: blood. The origin of the receptors is a man in his sixties in good health.

This clonotype was counted a few times. The chain couples TRBV2 to TRBJ2-7, with D possibly matching TRBD1 (6 bases). This CDR3 is 14 amino acids long. In germline, CDR1 is SNHLY, CDR2 FYNNEI. V was cut by 5 bases and J by 0 bases, with 11 bases left in between. CDR3 sequence: CASSIDRLSYEQYF. The CDR3 region has the DNA TGTGCCAGCAGTATTGACAGGCTCTCCTACGAGCAGTACTTC.

The J gene is TRBJ2-3, the V gene TRBV7-2, with 10 bases fitting TRBD2. Germline lookup yields CDR1 SGHTA and CDR2 FQGNSA. Germline trimming cut 2 bases from V and 3 bases from J; bases unmatched to any gene: 2. CDR3 length: 15 residues. The CDR3 spells CASSLLAGDTDTQYF. The CDR3 region has the DNA TGTGCCAGCAGCTTACTAGCGGGGGATACAGATACGCAGTATTTT.

The chain employs TRBV7-9 and TRBJ1-6, with 9 bases lining up with TRBD1. Trimming removed 5 bases from V and 10 bases from J; junction bases left unmatched: 6. CDR1 is SEHNR, CDR2 FQNEAQ, per germline (reference sequence). The CDR3 is 14 residues long. CDR3 bases: TGTGCCAGCAGCGCACAGGGGGCACTATCACCCCTCCACTTT. Translation gives CASSAQGALSPLHF.

V usage is TRBV20-1 and J usage is TRBJ1-1; TRBD1 agrees at 7 bases. The CDR3 has 14 residues. Per germline, CDR1 DFQATT and CDR2 SNEGSKA (reference sequence). After removal of 3 bases from V and 4 bases from J, the junction contained 8 bases not matched to a gene. The DNA of the CDR3 is TGCAGTGCTAGTCCGGTCAGGGGGGGCACTGAAGCTTTCTTT. Protein sequence: CSASPVRGGTEAFF.

The chain combines TRBV7-9 with TRBJ2-1, with D perhaps matching TRBD1 or TRBD2 (5 bases each). V dropped 3 bases and J dropped 9 bases, with 24 bases sitting between them. In germline, CDR1 is SEHNR, CDR2 FQNEAQ (reference sequence). CDR3 length equals 17 residues. The DNA of the CDR3 is TGTGCCAGCAGCTTCGGGGAGTCAGGGTTAGGCAACACTGAGCAGTTCTTC. Residues: CASSFGESGLGNTEQFF.

V is TRBV12-3 or TRBV12-4 and J is TRBJ2-1; D perhaps matches TRBD2 (5 bases). The CDR3 length is 16 residues. V was shortened by 7 bases and J by 4 bases, with 20 bases between the two germline ends. CDR3 sequence (DNA): TGTGCCAGCACCACGGGTAGGGCGGAGGCGTACAATGAGCAGTTCTTC. The encoded protein is CASTTGRAEAYNEQFF.

The chain couples TRBV13 to TRBJ2-7; 11 bases fit TRBD2. Germline V gene lookup returns CDR1 PRHDT and CDR2 FYEKMQ (reference sequence). The V and J ends lost 5 bases and 2 bases, in that order; junction bases with no gene match: 20. The CDR3 loop spans 20 amino acids. Here the CDR3 reads CASSPRRLTSGVQAPYEQYF. The CDR3 bases are TGTGCCAGCAGCCCACGCCGATTGACTAGCGGGGTTCAAGCCCCCTACGAGCAGTACTTC.

The chain uses TRBV27 and TRBJ2-5, with TRBD2 matching 13 bases. V trimming: 5 bases; J trimming: 6 bases; junction bases outside the gene matches: 15. There are 18 residues in the CDR3. From germline, CDR1 is MNHEY and CDR2 SMNVEV (reference sequence). The CDR3 sequence is CASSPLLAGGPFLQTQYF. In DNA form, the CDR3 reads TGTGCCAGCAGTCCGCTACTAGCGGGGGGGCCTTTCTTACAGACCCAGTACTTC.

J is TRBJ2-1 and V is TRBV5-1, with 8 nucleotides matching TRBD1. Germline-derived CDR1 and CDR2 are SGHRS and YFSETQ. There are 16 residues in the CDR3. V lost 1 base, J lost 8 bases, and 11 bases stayed unmatched. CDR3 DNA sequence: TGCGCCAGCAGCTTGTCAGACAGGGGCCTCAGGGATGAGCAGTTCTTC. It translates to CASSLSDRGLRDEQFF.

V and J are TRBV4-1 and TRBJ2-3; 9 positions match TRBD2. CDR3 size: 20 residues. Germline CDR1 is MGHRA and CDR2 is YSYEKL. After removal of 0 bases from V and 0 bases from J, the junction contained 13 bases not matched to a gene. The CDR3 DNA sequence: TGCGCCAGCAGCCAAGAAGCGGCCCTAGCGGGGTCCTCTAGCACAGATACGCAGTATTTT. Residues: CASSQEAALAGSSSTDTQYF.

The chain is built from TRBV6-2 or TRBV6-3 and TRBJ1-1, with D perhaps TRBD1 (5 bases). The CDR3 spans 14 residues. The germline CDR1 and CDR2 sequences are MNHEY and SVGEGT. Trimming shortened V by 4 bases and J by 3 bases, and 12 bases separated the two germline ends. CDR3 DNA sequence: TGTGCCAGCAGTTTAAGGGGCAAGGACACTGAAGCTTTCTTT. This encodes CASSLRGKDTEAFF.

The rearrangement joins TRBV20-1 to TRBJ1-4; D uncertain. The CDR3 has 13 residues. Between the trimmed V and J ends, which lost 6 bases and 4 bases, there was a span of 12 bases. The germline CDR1 and CDR2 sequences are DFQATT and SNEGSKA (reference sequence). This chain's CDR3 is CSARRRYNEKLFF. The CDR3 region has the DNA TGCAGTGCCCGAAGGCGGTATAATGAAAAACTGTTTTTT.